This T cell receptor (beta chain) was observed in a study of T cell responses to AZD1222 COVID-19 vaccine. TCRdb's copy holds only in-frame clones and misses some; the assay was immunoSEQ multiplex PCR. The table records some 130,000 clones, roughly nine tenths of them present only once. In the case of this clone: The antigen is not known.

With 6 bases clipped from V and 5 bases from J, the junction kept 17 bases outside the gene matches. The CDR3 has 19 amino acids. From germline, CDR1 is MNHEY and CDR2 SVGEGT. Study outcomes and limitations: Spike-wide vaccine-associated CD4 TCRs dominated at 160-218 and 743-854.

This clonotype was sampled from an adult in good health. Material: peripheral blood, obtained on day 0 of AZD1222 vaccination. The rearrangement links TRBV6-2 or TRBV6-3 to TRBJ2-2; 11 positions agree with TRBD2. CDR3 sequence (DNA): TGTGCCAGCAGCCAACAACGCATGAGTACTAGCGGGAGAACCGGGGAGCTGTTTTTT. This sequence encodes CASSQQRMSTSGRTGELFF.